The clone carrying this TCR beta chain showed up just a few times. The sample belongs to a study of spatial heterogeneity in lung cancer. Germline-derived CDR1 and CDR2 are KGHSH and LQKENI. V was pared by 3 bases and J by 2 bases, with 6 bases of the junction left unmatched. This CDR3 contains 15 residues. Noted time point: blood at routine non-recurrence follow-up after resection. Whole RNA from tumor, nontumor lung or frozen PBMC was sequenced unsorted. TCRdb re-derived calls from the 5' RACE reads in MiXCR, one entry per CDR3 protein. The data show around 110,000 distinct CDR3 sequences, 12% seen once.

The J gene is TRBJ1-1, the V gene TRBV18; 7 positions match TRBD1. The TCR comes from a male donor with early-stage non-small cell lung cancer. Sequencing used PBMCs, obtained at follow-up. CDR3 sequence reads: CASSPRRDSNTEAFF. CDR3 nucleotide sequence: TGTGCCAGCTCACCGAGGCGGGACAGCAACACTGAAGCTTTCTTT.